The rows below give T cell receptor beta chains drawn from one sample of a study of molecular identifiers for immune sequencing clone quantification. TCRdb itself ran the PCR reads through MiXCR, one entry per CDR3 protein. The sample contains 400,000 to 600,000 distinct CDR3 sequences, about 25% of which appear only once. Material for sequencing was naive CD8+ T cells from blood, with Jurkat cell RNA spiked in. These receptors originate from a human donor in good health. Some libraries in this study had Jurkat cell RNA spiked in. Both conserved end residues are trimmed from each CDR3. A D gene is named only where the DNA matches it firmly.

d_gene	j_gene	v_gene	CDR3aa
.	TRBJ1-5	TRBV19	ASSIDPGQPQH
.	TRBJ2-3	TRBV30	AWSVSAFGTDTQY
TRBD2	TRBJ2-3	TRBV4-3	ASSQDRLAGLTDTQY
.	TRBJ2-7	TRBV5-6	ASSLGSTEQY
.	TRBJ1-1	TRBV29-1	SVEVDEAF
.	TRBJ1-1	TRBV6-1	ASRVREDSMNTEAF
.	TRBJ2-1	TRBV20-1	SAGGFTYNEQF
TRBD1	TRBJ2-7	TRBV20-1	SAPRDSPYEQY
.	TRBJ2-7	TRBV10-3	AILYEQGYEQY
TRBD1	TRBJ1-4	TRBV5-5	ASSNTGVTNEKLF
.	TRBJ1-1	TRBV12-3/TRBV12-4	ASSPTQGENTEAF
.	TRBJ2-5	TRBV27	ASSLVGQETQY
.	TRBJ1-4	TRBV7-9	ASSLSSREKLF
.	TRBJ2-7	TRBV7-8	ASSLGGPPGYEQY
TRBD2	TRBJ2-7	TRBV2	ASSRLAYPYEQY
TRBD1	TRBJ2-3	TRBV7-6	ASSLADRGTDTQY
TRBD2	TRBJ2-3	TRBV20-1	SARGPSGGSTDTQY
.	TRBJ2-3	TRBV5-1	ASSLEASEQDTQY
TRBD1	TRBJ2-2	TRBV30	AWSTGGVGELF
TRBD2	TRBJ2-3	TRBV7-9	ASSLLVRTSGDTDTQY
.	TRBJ2-7	TRBV3-1	ASSLMWGRYEQY
.	TRBJ2-7	TRBV27	ASKNWGEQY
TRBD1	TRBJ1-1	TRBV30	AWKGGLNTEAF
.	TRBJ1-5	TRBV5-5	ASDAAWSPINQPQH
TRBD1	TRBJ1-4	TRBV27	ASSPQGAREKLF
.	TRBJ2-7	TRBV28	ASSLLQGSYEQY
TRBD1	TRBJ1-1	TRBV7-9	ASSAQTGGHTEAF
TRBD2	TRBJ2-1	TRBV6-6	ASSPPDLSGSYNEQF
.	TRBJ1-1	TRBV28	ASSAPELNTEAF
TRBD1	TRBJ2-7	TRBV7-2	ASRGTGADEQY
TRBD1	TRBJ1-1	TRBV30	AWSTRGSAF
TRBD1	TRBJ2-1	TRBV12-3/TRBV12-4	ASSRTGLSYNEQF
TRBD2	TRBJ2-3	TRBV7-9	ASSPQVGGSWTDTQY
.	TRBJ2-7	TRBV2	ASSEAGYYEQY
.	TRBJ2-7	TRBV20-1	SAREGTYEQY
.	TRBJ2-2	TRBV7-9	ASSPIASGTDTGELF
.	TRBJ2-1	TRBV30	AWSVPATVDEQF
.	TRBJ1-6	TRBV9	ASSVVGGVTDSPLH
.	TRBJ1-2	TRBV6-5	ASSYSPSGRVDGYT
.	TRBJ1-3	TRBV13	ASSFNTIY
TRBD1	TRBJ2-2	TRBV27	ARSLTSGTGGRTGELF
TRBD2	TRBJ2-7	TRBV11-2	ASSPWGGSSYEQY
.	TRBJ2-3	TRBV20-1	SAMGLTGVVFRTDTQY
.	TRBJ2-2	TRBV11-2	ASVGDHTGELF